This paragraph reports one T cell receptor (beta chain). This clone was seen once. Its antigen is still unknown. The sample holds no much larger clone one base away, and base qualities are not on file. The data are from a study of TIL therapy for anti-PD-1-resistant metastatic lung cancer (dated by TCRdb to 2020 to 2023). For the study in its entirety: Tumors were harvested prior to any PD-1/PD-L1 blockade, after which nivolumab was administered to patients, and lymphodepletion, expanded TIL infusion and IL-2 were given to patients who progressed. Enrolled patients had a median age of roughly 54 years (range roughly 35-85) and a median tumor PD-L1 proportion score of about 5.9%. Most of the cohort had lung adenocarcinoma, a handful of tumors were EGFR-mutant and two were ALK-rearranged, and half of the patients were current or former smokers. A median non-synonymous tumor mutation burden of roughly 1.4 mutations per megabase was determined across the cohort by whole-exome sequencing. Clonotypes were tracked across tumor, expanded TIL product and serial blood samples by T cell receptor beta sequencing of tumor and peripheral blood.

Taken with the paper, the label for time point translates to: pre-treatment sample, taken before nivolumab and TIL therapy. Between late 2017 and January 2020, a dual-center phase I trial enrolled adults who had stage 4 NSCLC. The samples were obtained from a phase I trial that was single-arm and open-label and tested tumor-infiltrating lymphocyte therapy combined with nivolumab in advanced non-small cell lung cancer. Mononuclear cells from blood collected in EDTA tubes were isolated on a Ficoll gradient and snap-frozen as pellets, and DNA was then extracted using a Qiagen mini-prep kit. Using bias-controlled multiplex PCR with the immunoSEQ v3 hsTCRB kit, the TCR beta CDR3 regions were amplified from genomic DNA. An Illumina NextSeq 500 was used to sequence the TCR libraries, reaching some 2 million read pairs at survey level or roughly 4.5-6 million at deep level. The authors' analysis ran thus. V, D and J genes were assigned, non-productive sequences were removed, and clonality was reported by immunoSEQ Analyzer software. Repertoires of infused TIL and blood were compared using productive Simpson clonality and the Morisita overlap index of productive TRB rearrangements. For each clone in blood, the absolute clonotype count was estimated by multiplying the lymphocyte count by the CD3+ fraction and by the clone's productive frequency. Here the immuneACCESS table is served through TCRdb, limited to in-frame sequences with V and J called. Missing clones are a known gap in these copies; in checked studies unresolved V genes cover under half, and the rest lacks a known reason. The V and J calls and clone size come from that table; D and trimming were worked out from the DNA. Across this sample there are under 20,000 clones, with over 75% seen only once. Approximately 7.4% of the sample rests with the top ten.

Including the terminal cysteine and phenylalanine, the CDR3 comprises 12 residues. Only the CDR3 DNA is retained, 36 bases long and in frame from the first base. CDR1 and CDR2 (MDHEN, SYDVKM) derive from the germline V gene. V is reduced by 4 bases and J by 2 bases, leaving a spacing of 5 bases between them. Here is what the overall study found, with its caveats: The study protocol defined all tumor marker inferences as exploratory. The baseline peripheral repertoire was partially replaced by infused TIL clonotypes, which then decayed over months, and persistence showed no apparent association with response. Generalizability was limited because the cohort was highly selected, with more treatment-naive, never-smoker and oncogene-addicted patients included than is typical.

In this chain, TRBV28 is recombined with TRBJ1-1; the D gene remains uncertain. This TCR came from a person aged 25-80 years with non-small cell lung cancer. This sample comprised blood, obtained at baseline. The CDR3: CASSSINTEAFF. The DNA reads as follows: TGTGCCAGCAGTTCAATTAACACTGAAGCTTTCTTT.